One and the same sample provided the 5 T cell receptor beta chains below, sequenced in a study of spatial heterogeneity in lung cancer (dated by TCRdb to between 2017 and 2020). The paper as a whole reports these results and caveats: The tumor nonsynonymous mutation count correlated with the number of expanded alpha and beta TCRs within the tumor.

Library prep was done by 5' RACE. TCRdb records NextSeq 500 as the sequencer. TCRdb itself trimmed the public reads at Q25 with fastp, ran MiXCR and retained productive beta chains. Each entry is one CDR3 protein sequence, shown with its most common DNA and genes. For this sample there are nearly 25,000 distinct CDR3 sequences; under 10% appear just once. Of the sample, less than 9.5% is held by the ten largest clones. These TCRs' antigens remain unknown. In light of the paper, this sample's time point label describes: sample taken at primary tumor resection. The sequences come from lung tumor tissue, collected at surgery. Every receptor here comes from a male donor with early-stage non-small cell lung cancer.

This clonotype was detected many times. The V call is TRBV20-1, the J call TRBJ2-5; possibly TRBD2 for D (5 bases). CDR1 is DFQATT and CDR2 is SNEGSKA in the germline V gene (reference sequence). There are 16 residues in the CDR3. V dropped 5 bases and J dropped 2 bases, with 21 bases sitting between them. The CDR3 is CSAAPLDRSGQETQYF. Written as DNA, the CDR3 is TGCAGTGCTGCGCCATTGGATCGGTCGGGGCAAGAGACCCAGTACTTC.

This clonotype was recorded many times. The genes are TRBV5-6 and TRBJ2-7; D may be TRBD2 (6 bases). Deletions cut 5 bases from V and 6 bases from J, with 15 bases between. The CDR3 sequence is 13 residues long. The germline gives CDR1 SGHDT, CDR2 YYEEEE. CDR3 DNA: TGTGCCAGCAGTCCCGGAGGGGCCCGCGAGCAGTACTTC. Translated, it gives CASSPGGAREQYF.

The V call is TRBV12-3 or TRBV12-4, the J call TRBJ2-5; a possible D gene is TRBD2 (5 bases). This CDR3 region has 14 residues. The V end was cut by 7 bases, the J end by 5 bases, with 17 bases between. This CDR3 reads CASNLEGIQETQYF. The CDR3 DNA sequence: TGTGCCAGCAATCTAGAGGGCATTCAGGAGACCCAGTACTTC.

Many counts were recorded for this clonotype. The CDR3 DNA reads as TGTGCCAGCAGCTCCACAGGGAGCACAGATACGCAGTATTTT. Translated, it gives CASSSTGSTDTQYF. J is TRBJ2-3 and V is TRBV7-7, with a possible D match to TRBD1 (6 bases). CDR3 size: 14 residues. The V end lost 4 bases, the J end lost 0 bases, and 8 bases lay between the germline ends. Germline values: CDR1 SSHAT, CDR2 FNYEAQ (reference sequence).

This clonotype has just a few counts. The chain uses TRBV6-5 and TRBJ1-5, with D perhaps TRBD1 (5 bases). The CDR3 totals 18 residues. Germline V gene sequence: CDR1 MNHEY, CDR2 SVGAGI. The V end lost 6 bases, the J end lost 0 bases, and 21 bases lay between the germline ends. The CDR3 nucleotides read TGTGCCAGCAGCCCCGGGTGGGGGTCGGGGAATAGCAATCAGCCCCAGCATTTT. As protein: CASSPGWGSGNSNQPQHF.